These 29 T cell receptor beta chains came from one sample sequenced in a study of long-term antiretroviral therapy in people with HIV. It was version v3.0 of the immunoSEQ assay that was run at survey level. Repertoires were generated with immunoSEQ multiplex PCR, while TCRdb's copy carries only in-frame clones and drops some. This sample yields about 25,000 clones, of which around nine tenths are seen a single time; under 5.5% belongs to the top ten. Sequences were derived from unsorted PBMCs, sampled about 4.3 years after starting antiretroviral therapy. The receptors here all came from a man aged 25-40 years with HIV.

V is TRBV27 and J is TRBJ2-1; D ambiguous. The germline V and J ends were trimmed by 3 bases and 0 bases, with 12 bases remaining between them. In germline, CDR1 is MNHEY, CDR2 SMNVEV (reference sequence). The CDR3 contains 16 residues. This CDR3 reads CASSFLGSRSYNEQFF. The CDR3 nucleotides are TGTGCCAGCAGTTTTTTGGGGTCGCGCTCCTACAATGAGCAGTTCTTC.

This CDR3 is CASSPRTSGSYEQYF. As DNA, the CDR3 is TGTGCCAGCTCACCAAGGACTAGCGGCTCCTACGAGCAGTACTTC. The V and J genes are TRBV18 and TRBJ2-7; 10 positions agree with TRBD2. Germline lookup yields CDR1 KGHSH and CDR2 LQKENI. With V trimmed by 2 bases and J by 0 bases, 1 base remained unmatched. CDR3 size: 15 residues.

This clone has a single count. The chain links TRBV21-1 to TRBJ2-7; no check of the table's D call, TRBD2, against the DNA was made. TRBV21-1 is a known pseudogene. The CDR3 totals 14 residues. Written as DNA, the CDR3 is TGTGCCAGCAGCAAAGCCAAGCTCCTCTACGAGCAGTACTTC. This encodes CASSKAKLLYEQYF.

The chain recombines TRBV18 with TRBJ1-4, with D perhaps TRBD1 (5 bases). This CDR3 is 15 amino acids long. Trimming pared 6 bases from V and 5 bases from J, leaving 16 bases between. Germline V gives CDR1 KGHSH, CDR2 LQKENI. The CDR3 nucleotides are TGTGCCAGCTCCCTAGGTACAGGTTCAAATGAAAAACTGTTTTTT. The encoded protein is CASSLGTGSNEKLFF.

V gene TRBV9 combines with J gene TRBJ2-5, with 7 bases fitting TRBD2. CDR1 is SGDLS, CDR2 YYNGEE, per germline. The trim removed 6 bases at V and 3 bases at J, leaving 8 bases unmatched. CDR3 length equals 14 residues. DNA of the CDR3: TGTGCCAGCAACGACGGGGCGGGGGAAGAGACCCAGTACTTC. Residues: CASNDGAGEETQYF.

The chain has TRBV4-3 and TRBJ2-2; D uncertain. Between the trimmed V and J ends, which lost 1 base and 5 bases, there was a span of 5 bases. Germline CDR1 and CDR2: LGHNA and YSLEER. This CDR3 has 13 amino acids. The CDR3: CASSQGRTGELFF. CDR3 DNA sequence: TGCGCCAGCAGCCAAGGGCGAACCGGGGAGCTGTTTTTT.

Only one count was recorded for this clone. CDR3 bases: TGTGCCAGCAGCCCACCCGGGGGCCCGGGCTCTGGGGCCAACGTCCTGACTTTC. Translated: CASSPPGGPGSGANVLTF. The genes are TRBV11-2 and TRBJ2-6; D could derive from TRBD1 or TRBD2 (6 bases each). This CDR3 has 18 residues. Deletions cut 5 bases from V and 0 bases from J, with 17 bases between. CDR1 is SGHAT and CDR2 is FQNNGV in the germline V gene.

This clone was seen a handful of times. The chain has TRBV5-6 and TRBJ1-2; D unresolved. CDR1 SGHDT and CDR2 YYEEEE come from the germline V gene. Trimming removed 2 bases from V and 4 bases from J, with 12 bases in between. The CDR3 loop spans 14 amino acids. CDR3 coding DNA: TGTGCCAGCAGCTTTAATCGAGGGCGCTATGGCTACACCTTC. This encodes CASSFNRGRYGYTF.

The chain employs TRBV7-8 and TRBJ2-2; the match to TRBD1 covers 9 bases. This CDR3 is 19 amino acids long. Germline lookup yields CDR1 SGHVS and CDR2 FQNEAQ. V was pared by 1 base and J by 6 bases, with 15 bases of the junction left unmatched. CDR3 DNA: TGTGCCAGCAGCTTAGGCCGGGACAGGGTCCTGGGTTCGGCCGGGGAGCTGTTTTTT. Translating it yields CASSLGRDRVLGSAGELFF.

The J gene is TRBJ1-1, the V gene TRBV29-1; the D gene is possibly TRBD1 (5 bases). This CDR3 has 15 amino acids. V lost 4 bases to trimming and J lost 1 base, with 16 bases between them. The germline V gene encodes CDR1 SQVTM and CDR2 ANQGSEA. For the CDR3, the DNA is TGCAGCGTTGGGAGGTCTGGGGCCTCGAACACTGAAGCTTTCTTT. This encodes CSVGRSGASNTEAFF.

The V gene is TRBV7-8, the J gene TRBJ2-5, with D perhaps TRBD2 (6 bases). The germline V gene has CDR1 SGHVS and CDR2 FQNEAQ. CDR3 size: 14 residues. V was pared by 1 base and J by 5 bases, with 11 bases between. The CDR3 region is CASSLGIGTETQYF. The CDR3 coding sequence is TGTGCCAGCAGCTTAGGAATTGGGACTGAGACCCAGTACTTC.

This clone has more than one count but fewer than ten. DNA for the CDR3: TGTGCCAGCAGCTTGGCCGGGGAACCTTCCTACGAGCAGTACTTC. Encoded protein: CASSLAGEPSYEQYF. The J gene is TRBJ2-7, the V gene TRBV5-4, with D possibly matching TRBD2 (5 bases). The CDR3 consists of 15 residues. The germline gives CDR1 SGHNT, CDR2 YYREEE (reference sequence). V was shortened by 0 bases and J by 1 base, with 11 bases between the two germline ends.

This chain links TRBV11-3 with TRBJ2-2, with 10 bases identical to TRBD2. The CDR3 is 18 amino acids. V lost 7 bases, J lost 3 bases, and 14 bases stayed unmatched. CDR1 is SGHNT, CDR2 YENEEA, per germline. The CDR3 DNA follows: TGTGCCAGCATCCGGACGGTGGACAGCGGGGGGGACACCGGGGAGCTGTTTTTT. It specifies CASIRTVDSGGDTGELFF.

The J gene is TRBJ2-7, the V gene TRBV2; D gene ambiguous. Per the germline V gene, CDR1 is SNHLY and CDR2 is FYNNEI. The CDR3 covers 14 residues. V lost 0 bases and J 3 bases, leaving 9 bases between the germline ends. The CDR3 region is CASSEALSGYEQYF. As DNA, the CDR3 is TGTGCCAGCAGTGAAGCGCTTTCGGGCTACGAGCAGTACTTC.

The chain has TRBV6-5 and TRBJ2-1; 9 bases are shared with TRBD1. The V segment lost 0 bases and the J segment 7 bases; nucleotides outside the gene matches: 4. CDR3 size: 15 residues. From germline, CDR1 is MNHEY and CDR2 SVGAGI. The CDR3 nucleotides read TGTGCCAGCAGTTACTCGTCGGGACAGGGTAATGAGCAGTTCTTC. Amino acid sequence: CASSYSSGQGNEQFF.

The V gene is TRBV15, the J gene TRBJ2-5; TRBD2 is a possible D gene (6 bases). Germline values: CDR1 LNHNV, CDR2 YYDKDF (reference sequence). CDR3 length equals 15 residues. V lost 0 bases to trimming and J lost 4 bases, with 12 bases between them. The CDR3 here is CATSRDPGGGETQYF. Written as DNA, the CDR3 is TGTGCCACCAGCAGAGATCCTGGGGGAGGAGAGACCCAGTACTTC.

The rearrangement links TRBV5-1 to TRBJ1-5; tentative D call: TRBD1 (6 bases). CDR1 and CDR2 (germline): SGHRS, YFSETQ. CDR3 length: 14 amino acids. Trimming cost V 0 bases and J 5 bases, with 9 bases left between them. The CDR3 coding sequence is TGCGCCAGCAGCTTGGGAGGGGGTGATCAGCCCCAGCATTTT. Its protein product is CASSLGGGDQPQHF.

This chain links TRBV11-2 with TRBJ1-3, with no clear D. The CDR3 runs 13 residues. Germline assignment: CDR1 SGHAT and CDR2 FQNNGV. V shed 1 base and J shed 4 bases, with 5 bases lying between them. As DNA, the CDR3 is TGTGCCAGCAGCTTAGTGGCGGGAAACACCATATATTTT. Translation gives CASSLVAGNTIYF. Complete variable domain (other parts from reference TRBV11-2 and TRBJ1-3): EAGVAQSPRYKIIEKRQSVAFWCNPISGHATLYWYQQILGQGPKLLIQFQNNGVVDDSQLPKDRFSAERLKGVDSTLKIQPAKLEDSAVYLCASSLVAGNTIYFGEGSWLTVV.

This chain joins TRBV10-3 and TRBJ2-7, with D perhaps TRBD1 or TRBD2 (6 bases each). V was trimmed by 8 bases and J by 2 bases, leaving 16 bases between them. Germline lookup yields CDR1 ENHRY and CDR2 SYGVKD. The CDR3 has 14 amino acids. CDR3 in DNA: TGTGCCATCGGGGGTAGGGGGGCCGCCTACGAGCAGTACTTC. Protein product: CAIGGRGAAYEQYF.

This clone came up a few times. This chain joins TRBV19 and TRBJ1-5, with D possibly TRBD1 on 6 matching bases. This CDR3 spans 13 amino acids. V was trimmed by 7 bases and J by 4 bases, leaving 11 bases between them. The V gene's germline CDR1 is LNHDA and CDR2 SQIVND (reference sequence). The CDR3 is CASKRGLNQPQHF. CDR3 sequence (DNA): TGTGCCAGTAAGCGGGGGCTAAATCAGCCCCAGCATTTT.

This CDR3 is CASSLEQYF. The CDR3 bases are TGCGCCAGCAGTCTCGAGCAGTACTTC. The rearrangement joins TRBV23-1 to TRBJ2-7; D ambiguous. TRBV23-1 is noted as an ORF with a role that remains uncertain. The germline V and J ends were trimmed by 4 bases and 6 bases, with 1 base remaining between them. The CDR3 sequence is 9 residues long.

The chain has TRBV11-1 and TRBJ2-1; tentative D call: TRBD2 (7 bases). The V end was cut by 3 bases, the J end by 3 bases, with 15 bases between. The CDR3 totals 16 residues. Germline-derived CDR1 and CDR2 are SGHAT and FQDESV (reference sequence). The CDR3 here is CASSFSGGAVYNEQFF. DNA for the CDR3: TGTGCCAGCAGCTTTTCTGGGGGGGCGGTCTACAATGAGCAGTTCTTC. Complete variable domain (other parts from reference TRBV11-1 and TRBJ2-1): EAEVAQSPRYKITEKSQAVAFWCDPISGHATLYWYRQILGQGPELLVQFQDESVVDDSQLPKDRFSAERLKGVDSTLKIQPAELGDSAMYLCASSFSGGAVYNEQFFGPGTRLTVL.

This clone has just a few counts. This chain joins TRBV4-1 and TRBJ1-6, with a tentative D call TRBD1 (6 bases). Between the trimmed V and J ends, which lost 4 bases and 0 bases, there was a span of 10 bases. The CDR3 covers 16 residues. CDR1 and CDR2 from the germline V gene are MGHRA and YSYEKL. For the CDR3, the DNA is TGCGCCAGCAGCCTAGAAGGGGGCTCCTATAATTCACCCCTCCACTTT. Protein sequence: CASSLEGGSYNSPLHF.

Details on this clone: Because the CDR3's place on the DNA is in doubt, the DNA is left out and the CDR3 is given as listed by TCRdb. The chain links TRBV7-8 to TRBJ2-7; TRBD2 was called by the table and not checked on the DNA. Germline values: CDR1 SGHVS, CDR2 FQNEAQ. The CDR3 has 22 residues if both end residues are counted. CDR3 protein: CPPRCASVKARMAQRGPYEQYF.

J is TRBJ2-7 and V is TRBV9; D is ambiguous. The CDR3 loop spans 14 amino acids. Germline V gene lookup returns CDR1 SGDLS and CDR2 YYNGEE. Deletions cut 0 bases from V and 6 bases from J, with 13 bases between. The CDR3 sequence is CASSVEGKGAEQYF. CDR3 in DNA: TGTGCCAGCAGCGTAGAGGGAAAAGGAGCCGAGCAGTACTTC.

The rearrangement links TRBV7-2 to TRBJ1-6; 10 positions agree with TRBD1. The J segment lost 14 bases and the V segment lost 0 bases, leaving 4 bases of the junction unmatched. The CDR3 has 14 residues. Germline loops: CDR1 SGHTA, CDR2 FQGNSA. The CDR3 DNA sequence: TGTGCCAGCAGCTTAGCGGGACAGGGGCTGGCCCTCCACTTT. This encodes CASSLAGQGLALHF.

CDR3 in amino acids: CATSPEGLAGVGSYEQYF. The CDR3 DNA is TGTGCCACCAGCCCAGAGGGACTAGCGGGAGTGGGGTCCTACGAGCAGTACTTC. The rearrangement links TRBV15 to TRBJ2-7; 14 bases match TRBD2. Germline values: CDR1 LNHNV, CDR2 YYDKDF (reference sequence). V lost 5 bases and J lost 1; bases outside the gene matches: 10. The CDR3 is 18 residues long.

The chain joins TRBV28 to TRBJ1-2; 7 nucleotides line up with TRBD1. This CDR3 has 15 residues. The V and J ends lost 3 bases and 1 base, in that order; junction bases with no gene match: 5. Germline V gene sequence: CDR1 MDHEN, CDR2 SYDVKM. This CDR3 reads CASSLGTAINYGYTF. DNA for the CDR3: TGTGCCAGCAGTTTGGGGACAGCCATTAACTATGGCTACACCTTC.

The chain joins TRBV7-9 to TRBJ1-4; TRBD1 might be the D (5 bases). CDR3 length: 13 amino acids. V shed 7 bases and J shed 8 bases, with 14 bases lying between them. Per germline, CDR1 SEHNR and CDR2 FQNEAQ (reference sequence). The CDR3 sequence is CASNRGVGEKLFF. CDR3 coding DNA: TGTGCCAGCAACCGGGGGGTAGGCGAAAAACTGTTTTTT.